Shown below are 15 T cell receptor beta chains from a single sample sequenced in a study of T cells in women clearing cervical HPV infection. Measured with immunoSEQ multiplex PCR; TCRdb has only the in-frame clones, and not every one. Its clone listing holds around 40,000 clones. The material sequenced was blood buffy coat. Every receptor here comes from a woman aged 18 to 75 with a cervical HPV16 infection that either progressed to CIN3+ or cleared (not recorded which).

This clone is medium-sized by frequency. The read ends 3 residues shy of where the CDR3 ends; the end is completed using the germline J gene. V usage is TRBV6-2 or TRBV6-3 and J usage is TRBJ1-2, with D unresolved. The CDR3 extends over 15 amino acids. Germline V lookup: CDR1 MNHEY, CDR2 SVGEGT. The part of the CDR3 DNA that was read is TGTGCCAGCAGTTACATCAGCGGGTCATTCAATGAC. Translated: CASSYISGSFND. The CDR3 in its entirety is CASSYISGSFNDYTF.

Remarks on this clone: Read sequence stops 3 residues before the CDR3 end, and the germline J gene provides the missing end. The V and J genes are TRBV7-2 and TRBJ1-4, with TRBD1 as a possible D gene (6 bases). The CDR3 loop spans 15 amino acids. In germline, CDR1 is SGHTA, CDR2 FQGNSA. The DNA read from the CDR3 is TGTGCCAGCAGTCCAGACTCAGGGGCAAATTCACCA. It specifies CASSPDSGANSP. The CDR3 as a whole reads CASSPDSGANSPLFF.

Incomplete CDR3 DNA: TGTGCCAGCAGCTTCCCTATAGACGAG. Translation: CASSFPIDE. The entire CDR3 is CASSFPIDEQYF. The rearrangement uses TRBV7-9 and TRBJ2-7; D is unresolved. With the read ending 3 residues before the CDR3 end, the germline J gene is used to fill in that end. Deletions cut 3 bases from V and 5 bases from J, with 8 bases between. The CDR3 runs 12 residues. Looked up from germline, CDR1 is SEHNR and CDR2 is FQNEAQ (reference sequence).

Regarding this clone: The read stops 3 residues short of the end of the CDR3; the missing end is completed from the germline J gene. V usage is TRBV20-1 and J usage is TRBJ2-3; D remains unclear. CDR1 and CDR2 from the germline V gene are DFQATT and SNEGSKA (reference sequence). The CDR3 length is 18 residues. V dropped 0 bases and J dropped 4 bases, with 23 bases sitting between them. CDR3 protein: CSARDASGATTNADTQYF. The part of the CDR3 DNA that was read is TGCAGTGCTAGAGACGCTAGTGGTGCTACCACTAACGCAGATACG.

Remarks on this clone: The CDR3 is cut off 3 residues early in the read; its end comes from the germline J gene. The chain combines TRBV5-1 with TRBJ2-3; no clear D gene. V was clipped by 4 bases and J by 0 bases, with 15 bases between them. CDR3 length: 16 residues. Germline V gene sequence: CDR1 SGHRS, CDR2 YFSETQ. The CDR3 protein is CASSKQTTVSTDTQYF. The part of the CDR3 DNA that was read is TGCGCCAGCAGCAAACAGACCACCGTTAGCACAGATACG.

As concerns this clone: The read stops 3 residues short of the end of the CDR3; the missing end is completed from the germline J gene. The gene calls are TRBV10-3 and TRBJ2-2; the D gene is possibly TRBD2 (6 bases). V lost 10 bases to trimming and J lost 4 bases, with 13 bases between them. Germline assignment: CDR1 ENHRY and CDR2 SYGVKD. CDR3 size: 13 residues. The covered CDR3 bases are TGTGCCACCAGACTCGGGGGCACCGGGGAG. As protein: CATRLGGTGE. The entire CDR3 protein is CATRLGGTGELFF.

Concerning this clone: The CDR3 extends 3 residues past the end of the read, so its final part is completed from the germline J gene. The chain couples TRBV20-1 to TRBJ1-1; 9 bases agree with TRBD1. The V and J ends lost 3 bases and 7 bases, in that order; junction bases with no gene match: 6. The CDR3 is 13 amino acids. Germline assignment: CDR1 DFQATT and CDR2 SNEGSKA (reference sequence). The sequenced part of the CDR3 DNA is TGCAGTGCTAGCAACAGGGGGCGGGGTGAA. This sequence encodes CSASNRGRGE. The whole CDR3 is CSASNRGRGEAFF.

A word on this clone: The read is 3 residues too short to cover the CDR3 end, so that end is filled in from the germline J gene. The gene calls are TRBV30 and TRBJ1-1; TRBD1 matches at 9 bases. From germline, CDR1 is GTSNPN and CDR2 SVGIG (reference sequence). V trimming: 3 bases; J trimming: 0 bases; junction bases outside the gene matches: 5. The CDR3 consists of 15 residues. CDR3 protein: CAWRRDRALNTEAFF. CDR3 bases read: TGTGCCTGGAGGCGGGACAGGGCCCTGAACACTGAA.

Concerning this clone itself: Compared with germline, one end of the junction differs, possibly owing to a read error. The read gets to within 3 residues of the CDR3 end, and the germline J gene fills in the rest. Other DNA sequences from this sample encode an identical CDR3 as well. This sequence joins TRBV7-2 and TRBJ1-3; a weak D match, TRBD1 (6 bases). This CDR3 has 15 residues. Germline CDR1 SGHTA, CDR2 FQGNSA. This CDR3 is CASAGDNFSGNTIYF. Partial CDR3 DNA: TGTGCCAGTGCGGGGGACAACTTCTCTGGAAACACT.

A remark on this clone: The read gets to within 3 residues of the CDR3 end, and the germline J gene fills in the rest. This chain connects TRBV7-9 to TRBJ2-5; TRBD2 might be the D (7 bases). The CDR3 has 15 amino acids. V lost 4 bases, J lost 2 bases, and 14 bases lay in between. CDR1 and CDR2 (germline): SEHNR, FQNEAQ (reference sequence). CDR3 in amino acids: CASSSRGGLQETQYF. The sequenced CDR3 bases are TGTGCCAGCAGCTCAAGGGGGGGCTTACAAGAGACC.

CDR3: CASSLERGPNGYTF. The sequenced part of the CDR3 DNA is TGCGCCAGCAGCTTGGAGCGGGGGCCCAATGGC. This chain links TRBV5-1 with TRBJ1-2; D possibly corresponds to TRBD1 (6 bases). Coverage ceases 3 residues before the CDR3 finishes, and the germline J gene fills in the end. This CDR3 contains 14 residues. With 0 bases removed from V and 6 bases from J, the gap between germline ends came to 12 bases. CDR1 and CDR2 (germline): SGHRS, YFSETQ. Variable domain in full (rest from reference TRBV5-1 and TRBJ1-2): KAGVTQTPRYLIKTRGQQVTLSCSPISGHRSVSWYQQTPGQGLQFLFEYFSETQRNKGNFPGRFSGRQFSNSRSEMNVSTLELGDSALYLCASSLERGPNGYTFGSGTRLTVV.

As concerns this clone: The CDR3 is cut off 3 residues early in the read; its end comes from the germline J gene. This sequence joins TRBV2 and TRBJ2-4, with a weak D call TRBD2 (5 bases). Germline values: CDR1 SNHLY, CDR2 FYNNEI. V was clipped by 9 bases and J by 5 bases, with 17 bases between them. CDR3 length: 14 residues. The CDR3 reads CASSPVGVQNIQYF. The CDR3 bases that were read are TGTGCCAGTTCTCCGGTCGGGGTTCAAAACATT.

Comment on this clone: The observed sequence ends 3 residues before the CDR3 terminus, with the missing tail filled in from the germline J gene. This chain uses TRBV7-8 with TRBJ2-7, with 7 bases fitting TRBD2. The junction had 8 bases not matched to a gene; V was cut back by 2 bases and J by 4 bases. This CDR3 has 15 residues. Germline V gene lookup returns CDR1 SGHVS and CDR2 FQNEAQ. CDR3 protein: CASSLHGGSIYEQYF. The covered CDR3 bases are TGTGCCAGCAGCTTACATGGCGGGAGTATATACGAG.

To note about this clone: The read ends 3 residues shy of where the CDR3 ends; the end is completed using the germline J gene. The gene calls are TRBV7-6 and TRBJ1-2, with 8 bases that match TRBD1. The CDR3 runs to 14 residues. Germline CDR1 reads SGHVS; CDR2 reads FNYEAQ. CDR3 sequence reads: CASTSGTGRNDYTF. Partial CDR3 DNA: TGTGCCAGCACCTCCGGGACAGGAAGAAATGAC.

Comments on this clone: The read ends 3 residues shy of where the CDR3 ends; the end is completed using the germline J gene. The gene calls are TRBV20-1 and TRBJ1-1; D is possibly TRBD1 (5 bases). The CDR3 runs to 13 residues. Germline V gene sequence: CDR1 DFQATT, CDR2 SNEGSKA (reference sequence). V lost 3 bases and J lost 4, with 12 bases in between. CDR3 in amino acids: CSASGPRATEAFF. Incomplete CDR3 DNA: TGCAGTGCTAGTGGACCCAGGGCCACTGAA.